This T cell receptor (beta chain) was recovered during a study of blood T cell repertoires in COVID-19. About the study: Both acute and convalescent COVID-19 samples were obtained from the United States, Italy and Spain. Sources were T cells, B-cell-depleted T cells, or PBMCs; the material itself was cDNA or gDNA.

Germline CDR1 and CDR2: GTSNPN and SVGIG (reference sequence). The CDR3 has 16 amino acids. J was trimmed by 0 bases and V by 7 bases; bases with no gene match: 12. Generated by immunoSEQ multiplex PCR, the TCRdb table keeps only in-frame clones and is missing some. The table has 35,000 to 45,000 clones, around 89% seen once. This TCR was recovered from a human donor in a cohort sampled during active COVID-19. The gene calls are TRBV30 and TRBJ1-2, with TRBD1 matching over 9 bases. The sample taken for sequencing was peripheral blood. This CDR3 is CASYRDRAKANYGYTF. The CDR3 DNA follows: TGTGCCTCGTACCGGGACAGGGCTAAAGCTAACTATGGCTACACCTTC.